This T cell receptor (beta chain) was sequenced in a study of T cell changes during pregnancy in multiple sclerosis. Only in-frame clones appear in the TCRdb table, and some are missing; sequencing was by immunoSEQ multiplex PCR. The repertoire holds approximately 50,000 clones, with approximately 93% as singletons. There are 15 residues in the CDR3. The germline V gene encodes CDR1 SGHTA and CDR2 FQGNSA. The V end was cut by 4 bases, the J end by 11 bases, with 23 bases between. The chain is built from TRBV7-2 and TRBJ1-1; no definite D call. The material was CD4+ T cells from peripheral blood mononuclear cells, obtained in the third trimester of pregnancy. This TCR was sampled from a female donor with multiple sclerosis, enrolled in a pregnancy study. The CDR3 DNA reads as TGTGCCAGCAGCTACGGTTTAGATACCTCCATGAGGGCTTTCTTT. Translating it yields CASSYGLDTSMRAFF.